This TCR beta chain was captured in a study of blood T cell repertoires in COVID-19. Study overall: Samples taken during acute and convalescent COVID-19 were collected in the United States, Italy and Spain. In each case, the material was cDNA or gDNA derived from T cells, B-cell-depleted T cells, or PBMCs.

Authors' methods: Amplification from reference gene primers served as the basis for estimated nucleated cell counts. Method: immunoSEQ multiplex PCR; TCRdb's copy keeps in-frame clones and lacks some. V, J and clone size reflect that table, while D and trimming were determined from the DNA. The sample consists of approximately 300,000 clones, about nine tenths of them appearing once. The TCR was taken from a man aged 45-65 years with active or convalescent COVID-19. Sequencing was carried out using peripheral blood.

The chain's CDR3 is CASSDRTGPTDTQYF. The CDR3 bases are TGTGCCAGCAGCGATAGGACTGGCCCCACAGATACGCAGTATTTT. This chain joins TRBV3-1 (or the pseudogene TRBV3-2) and TRBJ2-3; D may be TRBD2 (5 bases). CDR3 length equals 15 residues. Between the trimmed V and J ends, which lost 5 bases and 2 bases, there was a span of 14 bases. CDR1 LGHDT and CDR2 YNNKEL come from the germline V gene (reference sequence).